This entry lists 18 T cell receptor gamma chains sequenced from one sample in a study of gammadelta T cells in human blood. TCRdb re-identified clones in the RT-PCR reads via CATT. Counted here are 250 to 300 gamma-chain clones, over 14% occurring once; the ten biggest clones make up around 33%. The sample was Vgamma9Vdelta2 gamma-delta T cells from adult blood. Every receptor here comes from a human donor.

This clone is classed as large (0.1 to 1%). Other DNA sequences of this sample code for an identical CDR3. The chain combines TRGV9 with TRGJP. Germline V gives CDR1 GITISATS, CDR2 ISYDGTV (reference sequence). V trimming: 0 bases; J trimming: 3 bases; junction bases outside the gene matches: 2. This CDR3 spans 17 amino acids. CDR3 bases: TGTGCCTTGTGGGAGGTGCAGCAAGAGTTGGGCAAAAAAATCAAGGTATTT. It is translated as CALWEVQQELGKKIKVF.

Sample share makes this clone hyperexpanded. This same CDR3 is encoded by further DNA sequences in the sample. The chain has TRGV9 and TRGJP. This CDR3 has 16 amino acids. Germline V gives CDR1 GITISATS, CDR2 ISYDGTV (reference sequence). After removal of 1 base from V and 6 bases from J, the junction contained 3 bases not matched to a gene. Here the CDR3 DNA reads TGTGCCTTGTGGGAGGTCCGAGAGTTGGGCAAAAAAATCAAGGTATTT. It is translated as CALWEVRELGKKIKVF.

A note on this clone: One end of the junction does not line up with germline, which may come from a read error. The chain combines TRGV9 with TRGJP. CDR3 length: 16 residues. Germline-derived CDR1 and CDR2 are GITISATS and ISYDGTV (reference sequence). DNA for the CDR3: TGTGCCTTGTGGGAGAATCAAGAGTTGGGCGAAAAAATCAATGTATTT. Encoded protein: CALWENQELGEKINVF.

To note about this clone: This likely came from a read error, as a far larger clone is one base away. The gene calls are TRGV9 and TRGJP. CDR1 is GITISATS, CDR2 ISYDGTV, per germline (reference sequence). This CDR3 is built from 18 residues. CDR3 loop: CALWEEASQELGKKMKVF. In DNA, the CDR3 is TGTGCCTTGTGGGAGGAAGCTTCTCAAGAGTTGGGCAAAAAAATGAAGGTATTT.

Within the sample, this clone is large. The V gene is TRGV9, the J gene TRGJP. The CDR3 runs 14 residues. Unmatched junction bases numbered 2, after V lost 6 bases and J lost 6 bases. CDR1 and CDR2 from the germline V gene are GITISATS and ISYDGTV (reference sequence). The CDR3 DNA is TGTGCCTTGTGGATAGAGTTGGGCAAAAAAATCAAGGTATTT. It codes for CALWIELGKKIKVF.

About this clone itself: The protein given by TCRdb reflects a much larger clone and differs at residue 3 from this DNA's translation, likely from a read error; the protein shown is the DNA's translation. The rearrangement links TRGV9 to TRGJP. Because TCRdb records no J gene, it was assigned here through a match of the DNA to germline. Germline V CDR1 and CDR2: GITISATS, ISYDGTV (reference sequence). CDR3 length: 17 residues. CDR3 sequence (DNA): TGTGCCGTGTGGGAGGTGCTGGAGTTGGGCAAAAAAAAAATCAAGGTATTT. It yields the protein CAVWEVLELGKKKIKVF.

Turning to this clone: The protein in TCRdb stems from a much larger clone and differs at residue 6 from this DNA's translation, likely a read error; here the protein is translated from the DNA. The chain carries TRGV9 and TRGJP. With V trimmed by 3 bases and J by 4 bases, 3 bases remained unmatched. Germline V gene sequence: CDR1 GITISATS, CDR2 ISYDGTV (reference sequence). CDR3 length: 16 amino acids. The DNA for the CDR3 is TGTGCCTTGTGGGAGACCCAAGAGTTGGGCAAAAAAATCAAGGTATTT. It translates to CALWETQELGKKIKVF.

As regards this clone: The protein TCRdb lists belongs to a much larger clone and differs from this DNA's translation at residue 13, which points to a read error; the protein shown is made from the DNA. The V and J genes are TRGV9 and TRGJP. Germline CDR1 and CDR2: GITISATS and ISYDGTV (reference sequence). The CDR3 contains 16 residues. In nucleotides, the CDR3 is TGTGCCTTGTGGGGAAACCTGGAGTTGGGCAAAAAAAGCAAGGTATTT. As protein: CALWGNLELGKKSKVF.

This clone was detected a few times. A read error is likely here: a far larger clone is one base away. The rearrangement uses TRGV9 and TRGJP. The germline CDR1 and CDR2 sequences are GITISATS and ISYDGTV (reference sequence). This CDR3 region has 15 residues. The CDR3 coding sequence is TGTGCCTTGTGGGATCCAGCGTTGGGCAAAAAAAACAAGGTATTT. It translates to CALWDPALGKKNKVF.

About this clone itself: A far larger clone is one base from this, pointing to a likely read error. The sample has other DNA sequences that encode this CDR3 too. V is TRGV9 and J is TRGJP. This CDR3 is 16 amino acids long. Looked up from germline, CDR1 is GITISATS and CDR2 is ISYDGTV (reference sequence). The CDR3 DNA reads as TGTGCCTTGTGGGAGGTGGCAGAGTTGGGTAAAAAAATCAAGGTATTT. Translating it yields CALWEVAELGKKIKVF.

This clone ranks as large. The rearrangement joins TRGV9 to TRGJP. Germline loops: CDR1 GITISATS, CDR2 ISYDGTV (reference sequence). The length of the CDR3 is 16 residues. V lost 6 bases and J lost 3; bases outside the gene matches: 5. The CDR3 loop is CALWTQQELGKKIKVF. The CDR3 nucleotides are TGTGCCTTGTGGACCCAGCAAGAGTTGGGCAAAAAAATCAAGGTATTT.

A note on this clone: It is likely a read error: a sequence one base away is far more abundant. The chain has TRGV9 and TRGJ1 or TRGJ2. The CDR3 is made up of 9 amino acids. Per germline, CDR1 GITISATS and CDR2 ISYDGTV (reference sequence). The junction had 2 bases not matched to a gene; V was cut back by 3 bases and J by 12 bases. CDR3 in DNA: TGTGCCTTGTGGGAGATGAAACTCTTT. It is translated as CALWEMKLF.

Regarding this clone: This probably arose from a read error, given a far larger clone one base away. The chain is built from TRGV9 and TRGJP. The CDR3 is made up of 16 amino acids. CDR1 GITISATS and CDR2 ISYDGTV come from the germline V gene (reference sequence). With V trimmed by 5 bases and J by 4 bases, 5 bases remained unmatched. The CDR3 DNA reads TGTGCCTTGTGGGGGGCCCAAGAGTTGGGCAAAAAAATCAAGGTATTT. Its translation: CALWGAQELGKKIKVF.

To note about this clone: Given a far larger clone just one base away, this is likely a sequencing read error. This sample also contains other DNA sequences that code for the same CDR3. The chain has TRGV9 and TRGJP. Germline V gene data show CDR1 as GITISATS and CDR2 as ISYDGTV (reference sequence). The CDR3 loop spans 16 amino acids. CDR3: CALWEVLTVGKKIKVF. The CDR3 DNA reads TGTGCCTTGTGGGAGGTGCTGACGGTGGGCAAAAAAATCAAGGTCTTT.

This clone is labeled as large. The chain recombines TRGV9 with TRGJ1 or TRGJ2. V lost 3 bases and J lost 8; bases outside the gene matches: 7. CDR1 and CDR2 from the germline V gene are GITISATS and ISYDGTV (reference sequence). The CDR3 covers 12 residues. In DNA form, the CDR3 reads TGTGCCTTGTGGGAGACCCCGAATAAGAAACTCTTT. Its protein product is CALWETPNKKLF.

This chain links TRGV9 with TRGJP. The J gene was missing in TCRdb and was found by matching the end of the DNA to germline. Trimming removed 5 bases from V and 6 bases from J; junction bases left unmatched: 4. Germline CDR1 reads GITISATS; CDR2 reads ISYDGTV (reference sequence). The CDR3 contains 15 residues. CDR3 nucleotide sequence: TGTGCCTTGTGGGTGGCAGAGTTGGGCAAAAAAATCAAGGTATTT. This encodes CALWVAELGKKIKVF.

This clone is labeled as large (0.1 to 1%). The chain joins TRGV9 to TRGJP. The CDR3 covers 16 residues. Trimming took 5 bases from V and 5 from J; bases not matched to a gene: 6. CDR1 and CDR2 from the germline V gene are GITISATS and ISYDGTV (reference sequence). CDR3 sequence reads: CALWVREELGKKIKVF. DNA of the CDR3: TGTGCCTTGTGGGTCAGGGAAGAGTTGGGCAAAAAAATCAAGGTATTT.

This clone showed up just a few times. A far larger clone lies a single base away; this is likely a read error. The same CDR3 also results from other DNA sequences found in this sample. The rearrangement links TRGV9 to TRGJP. There are 14 residues in the CDR3. CDR1 and CDR2 from the germline V gene are GITISATS and ISYDGTV (reference sequence). CDR3 in amino acids: CALWEELGKKIKVF. The CDR3 nucleotides are TGTGCCTTGTGGGAAGAGTTGGGTAAAAAAATCAAGGTATTT.